Listed below are T cell receptor beta chains from one sample, sequenced in a study of T cells in Graves' hyperthyroidism and ophthalmopathy. Via MiXCR, TCRdb re-called the multiplex PCR reads, giving one row per CDR3 protein. This sample has a few hundred thousand distinct CDR3 sequences, with approximately 14% found just once. The specimen was blood. These receptors all come from a woman younger than 45 with Graves' hyperthyroidism. Both conserved end residues are part of each CDR3. A D gene is named only where the DNA matches it firmly. A row's size may be missing; if present it is once, few, many or a size class.

d_gene	abundance	v_gene	j_gene	CDR3nt	CDR3aa
-	-	TRBV3-1	TRBJ2-7	TGTGCCAGCAGCCAAGATTCCAACTCCTACGAGCAGTACTTC	CASSQDSNSYEQYF
TRBD2	many	TRBV27	TRBJ2-5	TGTGCCAGCAGTGAACTAGCGGGAGAAGAGACCCAGTACTTC	CASSELAGEETQYF
-	many	TRBV30	TRBJ2-7	TGTGCCTGGAGTAGGCCAGCCTTCGACGAGCAGTACTTC	CAWSRPAFDEQYF
-	few	TRBV10-2	TRBJ2-7	TGCGCCACCAGGGGGGGAGGGCCGTCCTACGAGCAGTACTTC	CATRGGGPSYEQYF
TRBD1	few	TRBV5-1	TRBJ1-4	TGCGCCAGCAGCTTACAGGGGAATGATGAAAAACTGTTTTTT	CASSLQGNDEKLFF
-	many	TRBV30	TRBJ2-1	TGTGCCTGGAGTGTACAGGCCCAGGGCGAGTTCTTC	CAWSVQAQGEFF
-	many	TRBV7-3	TRBJ2-2	TGTGCCAGCGGAATCTCTCCAGGGTTTACATCGAACACCGGGGAGCTGTTTTTT	CASGISPGFTSNTGELFF
-	-	TRBV10-3	TRBJ1-4	TGTGCCGTCAGGGTCACTAATGAAAAACTGTTTTTT	CAVRVTNEKLFF
TRBD2	many	TRBV12-3/TRBV12-4	TRBJ2-7	TGTGCCAGCAGACTAGGACTAGCGGAACCCTACGAGCAGTACTTC	CASRLGLAEPYEQYF
-	many	TRBV29-1	TRBJ2-7	TGCAGCGTTGTGGAGGGGCGGAGGGAGCAGTACTTC	CSVVEGRREQYF
-	many	TRBV28	TRBJ1-2	TGTGCCAGCGTGAAGCCGAGTTTCTATGGCTACACCTTC	CASVKPSFYGYTF
-	many	TRBV7-6	TRBJ2-7	TGTGCCAGCAGCTTGGGGGAGGAAAACTCCTACGAGCAGTACTTC	CASSLGEENSYEQYF
-	many	TRBV30	TRBJ2-1	TGTGCCTGGAGTGTAGGTTACAATGAGCAGTTCTTC	CAWSVGYNEQFF
-	many	TRBV6-6	TRBJ2-1	TGTGCCAGCAGTTACCTGTCTGGAGACTCCTACAATGAGCAGTTCTTC	CASSYLSGDSYNEQFF
-	-	TRBV4-1	TRBJ1-3	TGCGCCAGCAGCCATCCTCCGACGACTAGCGGGAGGGGGTTATATTTT	CASSHPPTTSGRGLYF
-	-	TRBV10-3	TRBJ1-2	TGTGCCATCAGGGACAGTTTGAACTATGGCTACACCTTC	CAIRDSLNYGYTF
-	-	TRBV29-1	TRBJ2-4	TGCAGCGTTGAAGCAGACAGAGCCAAAAACATTCAGTACTTC	CSVEADRAKNIQYF
-	few	TRBV7-2	TRBJ1-1	TGTGCCAGCAGCCCCAGGGTACAGACTGAAGCTTTCTTT	CASSPRVQTEAFF
TRBD2	many	TRBV9	TRBJ2-3	TGTGCCAGCAGCGCCGGGACTAGCGATCGCACAGATACGCAGTATTTT	CASSAGTSDRTDTQYF
TRBD2	many	TRBV15	TRBJ2-7	TGTGCCACCAGGGCTAGCGGGAGAAAGTACGAGCAGTACTTC	CATRASGRKYEQYF
-	-	TRBV25-1	TRBJ2-3	TGTGCCAGCAGTGACGGAGACAGGCCCACAGATACGCAGTATTTT	CASSDGDRPTDTQYF
TRBD2	many	TRBV6-1	TRBJ2-1	TGTGCCAGCAGTGAGTGGAAGCGGGATTACAATGAGCAGTTCTTC	CASSEWKRDYNEQFF
-	few	TRBV5-1	TRBJ1-1	TGCGCCAGCAGCTTGAGGACGTCGGTTGGCACTGAAGCTTTCTTT	CASSLRTSVGTEAFF
-	-	TRBV5-1	TRBJ2-2	TGTGCCAGCACCTCCCTGGGTAGGGAGCTGTTTTTT	CASTSLGRELFF
TRBD2	few	TRBV11-1	TRBJ2-2	TGTGCCAGCAGCTACAGGACTAGTAACACCGGGGAGCTGTTTTTT	CASSYRTSNTGELFF
-	few	TRBV6-5	TRBJ2-7	TGTGCCAGCAGTTACGTGGGATCTACGGACGAGCAGTACTTC	CASSYVGSTDEQYF
-	many	TRBV20-1	TRBJ2-7	TGCAGTGCTCCCAAAGCGGACAGCTCCTACGAGCAGTACTTC	CSAPKADSSYEQYF
-	many	TRBV30	TRBJ2-3	TGTGCCTGGGGTAGCACAGATACGCAGTATTTT	CAWGSTDTQYF
TRBD2	few	TRBV6-5	TRBJ2-7	TGTGCCAGCAGTTACTCATCTCTAGCGGGAGGCCGATCTACGGACGAGCAGTACTTC	CASSYSSLAGGRSTDEQYF
-	-	TRBV2	TRBJ2-3	TGTGCCAGTCGCTGCACAGATACGCAGTATTTT	CASRCTDTQYF
-	few	TRBV27	TRBJ2-1	TGTGCCAGCAGGGAGGGGACCCACAATGAGCAGTTCTTC	CASREGTHNEQFF
TRBD2	many	TRBV7-2	TRBJ2-1	TGTGCCAGCAGCTTAGGTGGGACTAGTGCCAATGAGCAGTTCTTC	CASSLGGTSANEQFF
TRBD1	-	TRBV28	TRBJ1-1	TGTGCCAGCAGTGACCCAGGGGGCGACACTGAAGCTTTCTTT	CASSDPGGDTEAFF
-	many	TRBV27	TRBJ1-5	TGTGCCAGCAGCCCCTTGGTAACGTACACAGCCGAAGCCTACTCCAATCAGCCCCAGCATTTT	CASSPLVTYTAEAYSNQPQHF
TRBD2	few	TRBV29-1	TRBJ2-1	TGCAGCGTTCACATCAGCGGGAGAACCTACAATGAGCAGTTCTTC	CSVHISGRTYNEQFF
TRBD2	-	TRBV29-1	TRBJ2-3	TGCAGCGTTGAAGGGCTAGCGGGAGTTGAAACAGATACGCAGTATTTT	CSVEGLAGVETDTQYF
-	-	TRBV11-1	TRBJ2-3	TGTGCCAGCAGCTCCTATCCTAATGCGCAGTATTTT	CASSSYPNAQYF
TRBD2	-	TRBV20-1	TRBJ2-1	TGCAGTGCTAACCCTCGCACTAGCGGGAGTTACAATGAGCAGTTCTTC	CSANPRTSGSYNEQFF
-	few	TRBV11-2	TRBJ1-2	TGTGCCAGCAGCTTAGATTTTTATGAACAACACTATGGCTACACCTTC	CASSLDFYEQHYGYTF
-	many	TRBV7-8	TRBJ1-1	TGTGCCAGCAGCTTAGCGTTCGCAACCATGAACACTGAAGCTTTCTTT	CASSLAFATMNTEAFF
-	-	TRBV15	TRBJ2-7	TGTGCCACCAGCAGTGTGGACTCCTACGAGCAGTACTTC	CATSSVDSYEQYF
-	-	TRBV29-1	TRBJ1-1	TGCAGCGTTGAGTCTGCGAACACTGAAGCTTTCTTT	CSVESANTEAFF
-	many	TRBV7-2	TRBJ1-1	TGTGCCAGCAGCTTACATGGGACTGAAGCTTTCTTT	CASSLHGTEAFF
TRBD2	many	TRBV20-1	TRBJ2-3	TGCAGTGCTGCCGGGACTAGCAGCACAGATACGCAGTATTTT	CSAAGTSSTDTQYF
-	many	TRBV11-1	TRBJ2-1	TGTGCCAGCAGCCTGAGTTCCGGGGTTAACAATGAGCAGTTCTTC	CASSLSSGVNNEQFF